Listed here are 28 T cell receptor beta chains from one sample, sequenced in a study of shared clonotypes between healthy human individuals. Profiling relied on immunoSEQ multiplex PCR, and the TCRdb table lists in-frame clones only, not all of them. This sample has 2 million to 2.5 million clones; almost 96% occur once, and the top ten carry approximately 0.13%. Sequencing was done on a sample of naive CD4+ T cells sorted from blood. Subset denoted: CD45RA+ positively selected. These receptors were taken from a man in his late teens or twenties in good health.

The rearrangement uses TRBV6-5 and TRBJ1-2; weak D call: TRBD1 (6 bases). Deletions cut 2 bases from V and 0 bases from J, with 7 bases between. Germline CDR1 reads MNHEY; CDR2 reads SVGAGI. The CDR3 sequence is 14 residues long. CDR3 DNA: TGTGCCAGCAGTTACGGGACACCTAACTATGGCTACACCTTC. This sequence encodes CASSYGTPNYGYTF.

Concerning this clone itself: The same CDR3 is also encoded by other DNA sequences in this sample. V gene TRBV18 combines with J gene TRBJ2-6; D unclear. CDR1 is KGHSH and CDR2 is LQKENI in the germline V gene. The V and J ends lost 3 bases and 0 bases respectively, with 9 bases between them. The CDR3 consists of 16 residues. The CDR3 DNA reads TGTGCCAGCTCACCCCTCGGAGACTCTGGGGCCAACGTCCTGACTTTC. Amino acid sequence: CASSPLGDSGANVLTF.

The V and J genes are TRBV18 and TRBJ2-3, with D tentatively TRBD1 or TRBD2 (5 bases each). In germline, CDR1 is KGHSH, CDR2 LQKENI. The ends were cut back, 4 bases at V and 0 bases at J, with 11 bases in the middle. The CDR3 loop spans 15 amino acids. CDR3 in amino acids: CASSLRGGSTDTQYF. The DNA of the CDR3 is TGTGCCAGCTCACTTCGGGGCGGTAGCACAGATACGCAGTATTTT. Drawing the rest from reference TRBV18 and TRBJ2-3, the complete variable domain is NAGVMQNPRHLVRRRGQEARLRCSPMKGHSHVYWYRQLPEEGLKFMVYLQKENIIDESGMPKERFSAEFPKEGPSILRIQQVVRGDSAAYFCASSLRGGSTDTQYFGPGTRLTVL.

The J gene is TRBJ1-2, the V gene TRBV6-5; the match to TRBD1 covers 10 bases. In germline, CDR1 is MNHEY, CDR2 SVGAGI. V was clipped by 7 bases and J by 6 bases; unmatched bases: 5. The CDR3 covers 13 residues. The CDR3 DNA is TGTGCCAGCAAGAAGGGACAGGGGAATGGCTACACCTTC. This sequence encodes CASKKGQGNGYTF.

This chain links TRBV29-1 with TRBJ2-7; 10 bases align to TRBD2. The V segment lost 6 bases and the J segment 3 bases; nucleotides outside the gene matches: 11. Germline V lookup: CDR1 SQVTM, CDR2 ANQGSEA. The CDR3 contains 15 residues. CDR3 in DNA: TGCAGCGTCGAGAGGAGTAGCGGGGGGCTCTACGAGCAGTACTTC. It translates to CSVERSSGGLYEQYF.

The chain is built from TRBV19 and TRBJ2-7; TRBD1 matches at 9 bases. CDR3 length: 13 residues. Germline CDR1 is LNHDA and CDR2 is SQIVND (reference sequence). V shed 9 bases and J 5 bases; nucleotides not matched to a gene: 8. The CDR3 loop reads CASSTGGVNEQYF. In DNA, the CDR3 is TGTGCCAGCTCTACAGGGGGCGTCAACGAGCAGTACTTC.

The chain uses TRBV25-1 and TRBJ2-1; weak D call: TRBD1 (6 bases). This CDR3 is built from 15 residues. Germline CDR1 MGHDK, CDR2 SYGVNS. Trimming pared 8 bases from V and 4 bases from J, leaving 18 bases between. CDR3 loop: CASAGVGQRYNEQFF. The CDR3 DNA reads as TGTGCCAGCGCTGGGGTGGGACAACGATACAATGAGCAGTTCTTC. The full variable domain, in which reference TRBV25-1 and TRBJ2-1 provide the parts outside the CDR3, is EADIYQTPRYLVIGTGKKITLECSQTMGHDKMYWYQQDPGMELHLIHYSYGVNSTEKGDLSSESTVSRIRTEHFPLTLESARPSHTSQYLCASAGVGQRYNEQFFGPGTRLTVL.

V is TRBV7-9 and J is TRBJ2-3; possibly TRBD2 for D (5 bases). The CDR3 covers 16 residues. Trimming took 4 bases from V and 3 from J, leaving 17 bases between them. CDR1 SEHNR and CDR2 FQNEAQ come from the germline V gene (reference sequence). CDR3 residues: CASSSQTGVGTDTQYF. CDR3 nucleotide sequence: TGTGCCAGCAGCTCCCAAACCGGGGTGGGGACAGATACGCAGTATTTT.

The rearrangement joins TRBV5-4 to TRBJ2-5; D possibly uses TRBD1 or TRBD2 (5 bases each). The CDR3 consists of 15 residues. Trimming shortened V by 2 bases and J by 0 bases, and 11 bases separated the two germline ends. Per the germline V gene, CDR1 is SGHNT and CDR2 is YYREEE (reference sequence). The CDR3 protein is CASSFSEGYQETQYF. The CDR3 bases are TGTGCCAGCAGCTTCTCTGAGGGGTACCAAGAGACCCAGTACTTC.

The chain joins TRBV5-1 to TRBJ2-7; 9 bases agree with TRBD2. CDR3 size: 15 residues. J gave up 6 bases and V 4 bases, and 11 bases lay outside the gene matches. CDR1 and CDR2 (germline): SGHRS, YFSETQ. CDR3: CASSGTGTSNTEQYF. CDR3 nucleotides: TGCGCCAGCAGCGGGACCGGGACTAGCAATACCGAGCAGTACTTC. The whole variable domain, remainder taken from reference TRBV5-1 and TRBJ2-7, is KAGVTQTPRYLIKTRGQQVTLSCSPISGHRSVSWYQQTPGQGLQFLFEYFSETQRNKGNFPGRFSGRQFSNSRSEMNVSTLELGDSALYLCASSGTGTSNTEQYFGPGTRLTVT.

The chain combines TRBV12-2 with TRBJ2-1; the DNA was not compared with TRBD2, the D call given in the table. TRBV12-2 is designated a pseudogene. The CDR3 loop spans 14 amino acids. CDR3 DNA: TGTGCAAGTCGCTCTAGCGGGGTCTACAATGAGCAGTTCTTC. Translated, it gives CASRSSGVYNEQFF.

This clone was seen more than once but under ten times. The chain has TRBV30 and TRBJ2-3; 7 bases are shared with TRBD1. This CDR3 comprises 16 residues. Looked up from germline, CDR1 is GTSNPN and CDR2 is SVGIG (reference sequence). V lost 2 bases, J lost 2 bases, and 10 bases stayed unmatched. CDR3 nucleotide sequence: TGTGCCTGGAGTTCTCTCCGGGACAGACCCACAGATACGCAGTATTTT. Its protein product is CAWSSLRDRPTDTQYF. Full variable domain (rest looked up from reference TRBV30 and TRBJ2-3): SQTIHQWPATLVQPVGSPLSLECTVEGTSNPNLYWYRQAAGRGLQLLFYSVGIGQISSEVPQNLSASRPQDRQFILSSKKLLLSDSGFYLCAWSSLRDRPTDTQYFGPGTRLTVL.

This clone appeared once. The rearrangement uses TRBV4-2 and TRBJ2-1, with a weak D call TRBD2 (5 bases). This CDR3 is built from 15 residues. The germline V gene encodes CDR1 LGHNA and CDR2 YNFKEQ. V shed 2 bases and J shed 0 bases, with 8 bases lying between them. The CDR3 loop is CASSQSAGSYNEQFF. The CDR3 bases are TGTGCCAGCAGCCAATCGGCGGGCTCCTACAATGAGCAGTTCTTC.

Comment on this clone: This same CDR3 is encoded by further DNA sequences in the sample. The chain links TRBV30 to TRBJ1-5, with D perhaps TRBD1 (6 bases). Germline V CDR1 and CDR2: GTSNPN, SVGIG (reference sequence). Trimming stripped 2 bases from V and 0 bases from J, with 8 bases between. CDR3 length: 14 amino acids. This CDR3 reads CAWSRTDSNQPQHF. The DNA for the CDR3 is TGTGCCTGGAGTCGGACAGATAGCAATCAGCCCCAGCATTTT.

The chain carries TRBV11-2 and TRBJ2-1; TRBD2 agrees at 8 bases. There are 14 residues in the CDR3. V shed 3 bases and J 12 bases; nucleotides not matched to a gene: 10. CDR1 and CDR2 from the germline V gene are SGHAT and FQNNGV. CDR3 in amino acids: CASSFTLSGTRQFF. The CDR3 bases are TGTGCCAGCAGCTTCACGCTTTCCGGGACTAGGCAGTTCTTC.

This clone is a singleton in its sample. The chain couples TRBV6-5 to TRBJ1-1; D remains unclear. Germline V gives CDR1 MNHEY, CDR2 SVGAGI. CDR3 length equals 12 residues. Trimming shortened V by 6 bases and J by 5 bases, and 10 bases separated the two germline ends. CDR3: CASRKRSTEAFF. CDR3 bases: TGTGCCAGCAGGAAGAGGAGTACTGAAGCTTTCTTT.

Worth noting for this clone: This CDR3 is also generated by other DNA sequences in the sample. This chain connects TRBV18 to TRBJ1-1; D unclear. The V end lost 3 bases, the J end lost 4 bases, and 6 bases lay between the germline ends. The CDR3 has 12 amino acids. Germline lookup yields CDR1 KGHSH and CDR2 LQKENI. The DNA of the CDR3 is TGTGCCAGCTCACCGGGGATCACTGAAGCTTTCTTT. This codes for CASSPGITEAFF.

V usage is TRBV19 and J usage is TRBJ1-6, with D perhaps TRBD1 (5 bases). The germline gives CDR1 LNHDA, CDR2 SQIVND (reference sequence). This CDR3 contains 15 residues. The V and J ends lost 7 bases and 9 bases respectively, with 19 bases between them. CDR3 region: CASTTGGFVLSPLHF. Here the CDR3 DNA reads TGTGCCAGTACTACCGGGGGGTTCGTTCTTTCACCCCTCCACTTT.

This rearrangement joins TRBV5-6 to TRBJ1-4; 10 bases line up with TRBD1. The V and J ends lost 5 bases and 3 bases, in that order; junction bases with no gene match: 4. CDR1 and CDR2 from the germline V gene are SGHDT and YYEEEE. The CDR3 runs 15 residues. CDR3 residues: CASSLDRGANEKLFF. The CDR3 DNA sequence: TGTGCCAGCAGTCTGGACAGGGGGGCTAATGAAAAACTGTTTTTT.

Points on this clone: Within the sample, other DNA sequences also encode this same CDR3. The chain joins TRBV9 to TRBJ2-2; D call uncertain. CDR1 and CDR2 from the germline V gene are SGDLS and YYNGEE. The CDR3 spans 15 residues. The V gene lost 0 bases and the J gene lost 0 bases, with 6 bases spanning the gap. CDR3 in amino acids: CASSVAGPNTGELFF. For the CDR3, the DNA is TGTGCCAGCAGCGTAGCAGGACCGAACACCGGGGAGCTGTTTTTT.

CDR3 sequence reads: CASSSGTGGMNEQFF. The CDR3 nucleotides are TGTGCCAGCAGCAGTGGGACAGGGGGCATGAATGAGCAGTTCTTC. V gene TRBV7-3 combines with J gene TRBJ2-1, with TRBD1 matching over 12 bases. The trim removed 5 bases at V and 7 bases at J, leaving 6 bases unmatched. The CDR3 runs to 15 residues. Germline values: CDR1 SGHTA, CDR2 FQGTGA.

The genes are TRBV5-1 and TRBJ2-2; tentative D call: TRBD2 (5 bases). The germline V gene encodes CDR1 SGHRS and CDR2 YFSETQ. V was clipped by 4 bases and J by 6 bases, with 13 bases between them. CDR3 length: 14 residues. CDR3 sequence reads: CASSPGEIAGELFF. CDR3 in DNA: TGCGCCAGCAGCCCTGGGGAGATCGCCGGGGAGCTGTTTTTT.

A note on this clone: An end of the junction differs from the germline gene, which may be a read error. The sample contains more than one DNA sequence encoding this CDR3. This chain joins TRBV29-1 and TRBJ1-2; possible D gene TRBD1, 5 bases. This CDR3 comprises 11 residues. Germline CDR1 SQVTM, CDR2 ANQGSEA. The CDR3 DNA reads TGCAGCGTCGAAGACAGAGGGGGCTACACCTTC. Translating gives CSVEDRGGYTF.

On this clone: The identical CDR3 is also encoded by other nucleotide sequences in the sample. The chain carries TRBV2 and TRBJ2-5; possibly TRBD1 or TRBD2 for D (6 bases each). Germline V gene data show CDR1 as SNHLY and CDR2 as FYNNEI. The CDR3 has 14 amino acids. V lost 2 bases, J lost 2 bases, and 9 bases lay in between. CDR3 residues: CASSERRGQETQYF. The CDR3, as DNA: TGTGCCAGCAGTGAAAGGAGGGGGCAAGAGACCCAGTACTTC.

The count of this clone is one. The rearrangement links TRBV7-9 to TRBJ2-1, with D maybe TRBD2 (6 bases). This CDR3 contains 14 residues. Germline loops: CDR1 SEHNR, CDR2 FQNEAQ (reference sequence). V shed 2 bases and J shed 7 bases, with 12 bases lying between them. CDR3 nucleotide sequence: TGTGCCAGCAGCTTAACGTCGGGAGTTAATGAGCAGTTCTTC. It specifies CASSLTSGVNEQFF.

This chain uses TRBV11-2 with TRBJ2-7, with 9 nucleotides matching TRBD1. Germline V gene sequence: CDR1 SGHAT, CDR2 FQNNGV. CDR3 length: 14 amino acids. The V segment lost 5 bases and the J segment 3 bases; nucleotides outside the gene matches: 5. CDR3 nucleotide sequence: TGTGCCAGCAGCAAGGGACAGGGAAGCTACGAGCAGTACTTC. It yields the protein CASSKGQGSYEQYF.

Note on this clone: The same CDR3 is also encoded by other DNA sequences in this sample. The chain links TRBV5-1 to TRBJ2-5; 7 bases align to TRBD2. Per the germline V gene, CDR1 is SGHRS and CDR2 is YFSETQ. V was clipped by 2 bases and J by 5 bases; unmatched bases: 6. The CDR3 runs 14 residues. The CDR3 reads CASSFGGSGETQYF. In nucleotides, the CDR3 is TGCGCCAGCAGCTTCGGGGGTAGCGGGGAGACCCAGTACTTC. The whole variable domain, remainder taken from reference TRBV5-1 and TRBJ2-5, is KAGVTQTPRYLIKTRGQQVTLSCSPISGHRSVSWYQQTPGQGLQFLFEYFSETQRNKGNFPGRFSGRQFSNSRSEMNVSTLELGDSALYLCASSFGGSGETQYFGPGTRLLVL.

The rearrangement uses TRBV28 and TRBJ1-3; D might be TRBD1 (5 bases). The CDR3 is made up of 15 amino acids. Trimming pared 11 bases from V and 0 bases from J, leaving 17 bases between. The germline gives CDR1 MDHEN, CDR2 SYDVKM. As DNA, the CDR3 is TGTGCCTCCCTAGGCAGGGAATCCTCTGGAAACACCATATATTTT. The encoded protein is CASLGRESSGNTIYF.